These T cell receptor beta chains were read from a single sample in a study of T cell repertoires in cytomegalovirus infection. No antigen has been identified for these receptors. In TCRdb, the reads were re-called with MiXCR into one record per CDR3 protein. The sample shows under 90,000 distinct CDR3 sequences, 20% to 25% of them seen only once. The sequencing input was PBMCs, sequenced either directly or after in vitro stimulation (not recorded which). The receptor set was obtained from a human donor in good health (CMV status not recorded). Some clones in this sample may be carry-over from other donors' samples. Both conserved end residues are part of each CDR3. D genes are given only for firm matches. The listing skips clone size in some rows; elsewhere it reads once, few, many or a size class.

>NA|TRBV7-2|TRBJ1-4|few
TGTGCCAGCAGCCTAGGGACGAGTGAAAAACTGTTTTTT
CASSLGTSEKLFF
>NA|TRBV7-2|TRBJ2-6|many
TGTGCCAGCAGCTTGTCCGCATCTGGGGCCAACGTCCTGACTTTC
CASSLSASGANVLTF
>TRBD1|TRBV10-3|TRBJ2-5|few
TGTGCCATCGGGGACAGGGGGCAAGAGACCCAGTACTTC
CAIGDRGQETQYF
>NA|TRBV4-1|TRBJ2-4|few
TGCGCCAGCAGCCCCCTCGGACCGTCAGCCAAAAACATTCAGTACTTC
CASSPLGPSAKNIQYF
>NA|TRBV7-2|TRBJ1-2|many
TGTGCCAGCAGCTTATGGCAGTCCGACGGCTACACCTTC
CASSLWQSDGYTF
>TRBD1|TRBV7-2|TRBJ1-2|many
TGTGCCTCGGGACAGGGCTATGGCTACACCTTC
CASGQGYGYTF
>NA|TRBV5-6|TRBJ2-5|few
TGTGCCAGCAGCTTGGACGGGCGCCAAGAGACCCAGTACTTC
CASSLDGRQETQYF
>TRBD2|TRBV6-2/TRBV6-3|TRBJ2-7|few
TGTGCCAGCAGTCGCCGAATGGCGGGAGGGAGAAACGAGCAGTACTTC
CASSRRMAGGRNEQYF
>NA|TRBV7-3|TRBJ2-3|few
TGTGCCAGCAGCTCAAGCAGAGCTAGCACAGATACGCAGTATTTT
CASSSSRASTDTQYF
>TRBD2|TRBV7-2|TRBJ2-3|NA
TGTGCCAGCAGCTTAAGCGGAAGCGGGAGTTGGGAGAATACGCAGTATTTT
CASSLSGSGSWENTQYF
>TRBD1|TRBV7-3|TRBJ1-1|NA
TGTGCCAGCAGCTGGCTGACAGGGGAGAAAACTGAAGCTTTCTTT
CASSWLTGEKTEAFF
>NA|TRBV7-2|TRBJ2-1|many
TGTGCCAGCAGCGAGACTAGTAAGAGGAGCGAGCAGTTCTTC
CASSETSKRSEQFF
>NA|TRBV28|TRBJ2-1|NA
TGTGCCAGCAGCCCCTTTTCACTAGCCTTCAATGAGCAGTTCTTC
CASSPFSLAFNEQFF
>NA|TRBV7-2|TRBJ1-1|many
TGTGCCAGCAGCTTCTTAACGACAGGGAACACTGAAGCTTTCTTT
CASSFLTTGNTEAFF
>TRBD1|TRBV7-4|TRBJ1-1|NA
TGTGCCAGCAAGCCAGAGACAGGGGGCTTCACTGAAGCTTTCTTT
CASKPETGGFTEAFF
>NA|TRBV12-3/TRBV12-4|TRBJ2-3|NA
TGTGCCAGCAGTTTTCTGATGGCGGACCGCACAGATACGCAGTATTTT
CASSFLMADRTDTQYF
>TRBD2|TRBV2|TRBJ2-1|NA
TGTGCCAGCGTAGCGGGAGGCGTGAATGAGCAGTTCTTC
CASVAGGVNEQFF
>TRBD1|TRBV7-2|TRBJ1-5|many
TGTGCCAGCAGCCCGTTCACAGGGGGAGGGCAGCCCCAGCATTTT
CASSPFTGGGQPQHF
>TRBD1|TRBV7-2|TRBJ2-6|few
TGTGCCAGCAGCTCACAGGGGTACGGGGCCAACGTCCTGACTTTC
CASSSQGYGANVLTF
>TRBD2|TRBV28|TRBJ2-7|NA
TGTGCCAGCAGTTTCGGGACTAGCGGGAGGTTCGAGCAGTACTTC
CASSFGTSGRFEQYF
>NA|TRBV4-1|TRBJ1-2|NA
TGCGCCAGCAGCCAAGCAGGAGATGGCTACACCTTC
CASSQAGDGYTF
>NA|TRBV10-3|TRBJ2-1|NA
TGTGCCATCCGGGGTCTGGACACTGAGCAGTTCTTC
CAIRGLDTEQFF
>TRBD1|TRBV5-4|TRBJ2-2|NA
TGTGCCAGCAGCTCTGGACAGGGGTCGAACACCGGGGAGCTGTTTTTT
CASSSGQGSNTGELFF
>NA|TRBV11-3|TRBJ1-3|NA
TGTGCCAGCAGCAACAGGGTTACTGGAAACACCATATATTTT
CASSNRVTGNTIYF
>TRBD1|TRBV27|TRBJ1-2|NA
TGTGCCAGCAGTTTACGTACCCAGGGGGATGATGGCTACACCTTC
CASSLRTQGDDGYTF
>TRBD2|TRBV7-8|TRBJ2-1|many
TGTGCCAGCAGCTTGGCCGGGGGGGGGGCTAGATACAATGAGCAGTTCTTC
CASSLAGGGARYNEQFF
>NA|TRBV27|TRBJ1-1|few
TGTGCCAGCAGTTTACTCCCCGGGAACACTGAAGCTTTCTTT
CASSLLPGNTEAFF
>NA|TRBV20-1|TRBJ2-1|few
TGCAGTGCTAGGTCCCCTAGCTCCTACAATGAGCAGTTCTTC
CSARSPSSYNEQFF
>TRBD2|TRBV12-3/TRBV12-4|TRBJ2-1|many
TGTGCCAGCAGGCCGGACGCTAGCGGAGCCGGGGATGAGCAGTTCTTC
CASRPDASGAGDEQFF
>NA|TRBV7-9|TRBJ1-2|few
TGTGCCAGCAGCCCGACGGACGGACTGGGAGGCTACACCTTC
CASSPTDGLGGYTF
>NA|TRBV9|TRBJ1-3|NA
TGTGCCAGCAGCGTAGTGGGGGGGACACTCTCTGGAAACACCATATATTTT
CASSVVGGTLSGNTIYF
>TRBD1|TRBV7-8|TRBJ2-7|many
TGTGCCAGCAGCTCTAGAGGGAGACAGGGTTCCTACGAGCAGTACTTC
CASSSRGRQGSYEQYF
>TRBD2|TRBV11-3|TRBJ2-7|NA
TGTGCCAGCAGCTTAGACGGGAGGGGGACCTACGAGCAGTACTTC
CASSLDGRGTYEQYF
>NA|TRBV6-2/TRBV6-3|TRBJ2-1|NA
TGTGCCAGCAGTTCAAGGGGATTCTCCTACAATGAGCAGTTCTTC
CASSSRGFSYNEQFF
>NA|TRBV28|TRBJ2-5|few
TGTGCCAGCAGTTTAATGGGGGGACAACAAGAGACCCAGTACTTC
CASSLMGGQQETQYF
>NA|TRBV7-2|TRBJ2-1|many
TGTGCCAGCAGCCCTCGGGGCCCCAATGAGCAGTTCTTC
CASSPRGPNEQFF
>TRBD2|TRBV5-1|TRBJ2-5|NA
TGCGCCAGCAGCTGGGGACTAGCGGGAGGTAGTCAAGAGACCCAGTACTTC
CASSWGLAGGSQETQYF
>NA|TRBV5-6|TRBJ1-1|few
TGTGCCAGCAGCTACTGGGGGACTGAAGCTTTCTTT
CASSYWGTEAFF
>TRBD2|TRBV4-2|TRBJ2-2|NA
TGTGCCAGCAGCCAAACAAGAGGGGGGAAACTAGCGGGAGGGTTCGGGGAGCTGTTTTTT
CASSQTRGGKLAGGFGELFF
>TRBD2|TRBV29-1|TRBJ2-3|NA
TGCAGCGTTGAATCAGGGACTAGCGGGAGAACAGATACGCAGTATTTT
CSVESGTSGRTDTQYF